This TCR beta chain was captured in a study of T cell responses to AZD1222 COVID-19 vaccine. Study conclusions and caveats: Repertoires were sampled only after the peak T cell response. Vaccine-associated CD4 TCRs ranged over spike, dominating at 160-218 and 743-854. When two AZD1222 doses had been given, Spike-specific TCR breadth and depth rose. Among the donors, most were white British and more were female, and clonal diversity was possibly underestimated.

TCRdb keeps only in-frame clones here, not all; method: immunoSEQ multiplex PCR. Among around 110,000 clones listed, 75% to 90% were seen once. The CDR3 totals 15 residues. The V gene's germline CDR1 is SGHTS and CDR2 YDEGEE. V lost 6 bases and J lost 2; bases outside the gene matches: 5. In the case of this clone: Its matching antigen is unknown.

The sequencing used peripheral blood, collected on day 0 of MenACWY control vaccination. The J gene is TRBJ2-6, the V gene TRBV5-8, with TRBD2 matching over 7 bases. The sequence was collected from an adult in good health. The DNA of the CDR3 is TGTGCCAGCACCGCAGGGAGGGCTGGGGCCAACGTCCTGACTTTC. Amino acids: CASTAGRAGANVLTF.